This is a list of T cell receptor beta chains from one sample in a study of T cell repertoires in cytomegalovirus infection. TCRdb itself ran the reads through MiXCR, one entry per CDR3 protein. Of fewer than 200,000 distinct CDR3 sequences listed, around 14% are singletons. The sample comprised PBMCs. These receptors were collected from a human donor in good health (CMV status not recorded). Some clones in this sample may be carry-over from other donors' samples. Both conserved end residues are part of each CDR3. D genes are given only for firm matches. Some rows mark clone size as missing; the rest say once, few, many or name a class of expanded clone.

D gene,J gene,V gene,clone size,CDR3 DNA,CDR3 protein
TRBD1,TRBJ1-2,TRBV2,few,TGTGCCAGCAGTGAAGCAGGGACAGGGGCGTATGGCTACACCTTC,CASSEAGTGAYGYTF
.,TRBJ1-1,TRBV7-8,many,TGTGCCAGCAGCCCGAAGGGCAGGGAGGGAGCTTTCTTT,CASSPKGREGAFF
.,TRBJ1-2,TRBV28,many,TGTGCCAGCAGATCCAGGGGTGGCTACACCTTC,CASRSRGGYTF
.,TRBJ2-1,TRBV29-1,few,TGCAGCGTCCCCTTTTACAATGAGCAGTTCTTC,CSVPFYNEQFF
TRBD2,TRBJ2-5,TRBV2,.,TGTGCCAGCAGTGAAGGGTTTGCTAGCGGGCGAGAGACCCAGTACTTC,CASSEGFASGRETQYF
.,TRBJ2-7,TRBV20-1,.,TGCAGTGCTAGTGACGGGGGCTCGCCCTACGAGCGGTACTTC,CSASDGGSPYERYF
.,TRBJ2-2,TRBV29-1,.,TGCAGCGTTGCATTTAGACTAGCGAACACCGGGGAGCTGTTTTTT,CSVAFRLANTGELFF
TRBD1,TRBJ1-1,TRBV28,few,TGTGCCAGCAGTCCTCCCACTACAGGGGTAGCTTTCTTT,CASSPPTTGVAFF
TRBD1,TRBJ2-7,TRBV27,many,TGTGCCAGCAGTTTAGTGGCAGGGGGACAGGGGGAGCAGTACTTC,CASSLVAGGQGEQYF
.,TRBJ2-1,TRBV15,once,TGTGCCACCAGCAGAGATAAGGGACTCGGTAGGAATGAGCAGTTCTTC,CATSRDKGLGRNEQFF
.,TRBJ2-5,TRBV7-2,many,TGTGCCAGCAGCTTAGAGGTGCGAGCAACCCAGTACTTC,CASSLEVRATQYF
TRBD1,TRBJ2-7,TRBV6-2/TRBV6-3,.,TGTGCCAGCAGTTCGCCGGGACAGAGCTCCTACGAGCAGTACTTC,CASSSPGQSSYEQYF
.,TRBJ1-1,TRBV2,many,TGTGCCAGCCCGGACGGCCTAAGGAACACTGAAGCTTTCTTT,CASPDGLRNTEAFF
.,TRBJ1-2,TRBV20-1,.,TGCAGTGCTAGAGATGGACAGTGGTCGGCCTATGGCTACACCTTC,CSARDGQWSAYGYTF
TRBD1,TRBJ2-5,TRBV3-1,.,TGTGCCAGCAGCACCCCGGACAGGAAAGAAGAGACCCAGTACTTC,CASSTPDRKEETQYF
.,TRBJ2-1,TRBV12-3/TRBV12-4,many,TGTGCCAGCAAGCGCATAGGTAATGAGCAGTTCTTC,CASKRIGNEQFF
.,TRBJ2-5,TRBV5-6,.,TGTGCCAGCATTCCGACCAGGGGCCAGGGGGAGACCCAGTACTTC,CASIPTRGQGETQYF
.,TRBJ1-4,TRBV25-1,many,TGTGCCAGCAGTGACCAAGACGGGTTACGTGAAAAACTGTTTTTT,CASSDQDGLREKLFF
.,TRBJ2-1,TRBV7-3,many,TGTGCCAGCAGCTTAACCGGGTTGGCCTACAATGAGCAGTTCTTC,CASSLTGLAYNEQFF
.,TRBJ1-1,TRBV12-3/TRBV12-4,.,TGTGCCAGCAGTTTAGAGGCAACTAGGGCTTTCTTT,CASSLEATRAFF
.,TRBJ2-1,TRBV9,.,TGTGCCAGCAGCGTAGACGTGGGGTCCTACAATGAGCAGTTCTTC,CASSVDVGSYNEQFF
.,TRBJ2-5,TRBV2,few,TGTGCCAGCAGGGGGACGGCGCGGGGGACCCAGTACTTC,CASRGTARGTQYF
TRBD2,TRBJ2-7,TRBV29-1,.,TGCAGCGTTGAAGAGGACGAGCGGGGCTTCTACGAGCAGTACTTC,CSVEEDERGFYEQYF
.,TRBJ2-5,TRBV7-2,many,TGTGCCAGCAGCTTAGGGGAGGTAGAGACCCAGTACTTC,CASSLGEVETQYF
.,TRBJ2-1,TRBV7-9,many,TGTGCCAGCAGCATAATTGCCTGGGACTCCAACTTCTACAATGAGCAGTTCTTC,CASSIIAWDSNFYNEQFF
.,TRBJ1-6,TRBV25-1,.,TGTGCCAGCAGTGACTCGGCGGACGCGTTCAATTCACCCCTCCACTTT,CASSDSADAFNSPLHF
TRBD2,TRBJ2-5,TRBV12-3/TRBV12-4,.,TGTGCCAGCAGCCAGCCTGGCGGGGGGGTGGAGACCCAGTACTTC,CASSQPGGGVETQYF
TRBD2,TRBJ2-5,TRBV29-1,few,TGCAGCGTTCCCCGAGCGGGAGCGGTTCAAGAGACCCAGTACTTC,CSVPRAGAVQETQYF
.,TRBJ2-7,TRBV19,few,TGTGCCACCAAGCCGGGCCCATTCTACGAGCAGTACTTC,CATKPGPFYEQYF
TRBD2,TRBJ2-3,TRBV5-4,.,TGTGCCAGCAGCTGGGTAGCGGGACCCCCAGATACGCAGTATTTT,CASSWVAGPPDTQYF
.,TRBJ1-5,TRBV28,.,TGTGCCAGCAGTTTGGCTCAGGGAGATCAGCCCCAGCATTTT,CASSLAQGDQPQHF
TRBD1,TRBJ2-7,TRBV7-3,many,TGTGCCAGCAGCCGCGGACAGGGGGCTCCGCAGTACTTC,CASSRGQGAPQYF
.,TRBJ1-1,TRBV28,many,TGTGCCAGCAGTCCGCTGGAGGGCATGAACACTGAAGCTTTCTTT,CASSPLEGMNTEAFF
.,TRBJ1-1,TRBV28,few,TGTGCCAGCAACCTTATGACCGGGACGCACATGAACACTGAAGCTTTCTTT,CASNLMTGTHMNTEAFF
TRBD1,TRBJ2-7,TRBV30,.,TGTGCCTGGAGTTATATCATTCCGGGACAGGGGGCCATCTACGAGCAGTACTTC,CAWSYIIPGQGAIYEQYF
TRBD1,TRBJ1-5,TRBV7-3,.,TGTGCCAGCAGTCTAAGACAGGGTGGGGATCAGCCCCAGCATTTT,CASSLRQGGDQPQHF
TRBD2,TRBJ2-7,TRBV28,once,TGTGCCAGCACCATAGCGGGAGGAACCTACGAGCAGTACTTC,CASTIAGGTYEQYF
TRBD2,TRBJ2-1,TRBV28,many,TGTGCCAGCAGTTTCCCCGGACTAGCGGGTGCCTACAATGAGCAGTTCTTC,CASSFPGLAGAYNEQFF
.,TRBJ2-2,TRBV6-2/TRBV6-3,many,TGTGCCAGCAGCCGGAGTGAGAGGGGCACCGGGGAGCTGTTTTTT,CASSRSERGTGELFF
TRBD1,TRBJ1-1,TRBV29-1,few,TGCAGTCACAAAGGACAGGGGGGAACTGAAGCTTTCTTT,CSHKGQGGTEAFF
.,TRBJ2-3,TRBV12-5,.,TGTGCTAGTGGTTTGTTCCTAGCGCAGGATACGCAGTATTTT,CASGLFLAQDTQYF
TRBD2,TRBJ2-3,TRBV19,many,TGTGCCAGTAAATCTAGCGGGAGTTTGGATACGCAGTATTTT,CASKSSGSLDTQYF